The 7 T cell receptor beta chains below come from one sample, sequenced in a study of T cell clonality in common variable immunodeficiency. Clones were read by immunoSEQ multiplex PCR, and TCRdb kept only the in-frame ones, dropping some. This repertoire holds some 40,000 clones, and none appear only once. Source material: peripheral blood mononuclear cells. Receptor source: a person aged 18-70 years in good health.

Comment on this clone: The read comes to an end 3 residues before the CDR3 does, leaving the germline J gene to fill in the end. This rearrangement joins TRBV6-1 to TRBJ1-5, with D tentatively TRBD1 (6 bases). The CDR3 runs 16 residues. CDR1 and CDR2 from the germline V gene are MNHNS and SASEGT. V was pared by 2 bases and J by 7 bases, with 18 bases between. The sequenced CDR3 bases are TGTGCCAGCAGTGAACTACCCCTCGGACAGCACCAGCCC. Protein: CASSELPLGQHQP. The full CDR3 reads CASSELPLGQHQPQHF.

This clone has a count of ten or more. The CDR3 goes on 3 residues after the read ends, and that part is filled in from the germline J gene. The gene calls are TRBV5-5 and TRBJ2-7; a possible D gene is TRBD2 (5 bases). Germline-derived CDR1 and CDR2 are SGHKS and YYEKEE (reference sequence). V was trimmed by 4 bases and J by 4 bases, leaving 12 bases between them. CDR3 length equals 13 residues. CDR3 region: CASSLLTTYEQYF. The sequenced CDR3 bases are TGTGCCAGCAGCCTCTTGACTACTTACGAG.

This clone has a count of ten or more. Read coverage stops 3 residues before the CDR3 terminus; the germline J gene supplies the remainder. V usage is TRBV5-6 and J usage is TRBJ2-7, with TRBD2 identical over 8 bases. Per germline, CDR1 SGHDT and CDR2 YYEEEE. This CDR3 spans 12 amino acids. With V trimmed by 4 bases and J by 4 bases, 1 base remained unmatched. The CDR3 here is CASSPGGYEQYF. CDR3 DNA (partial): TGTGCCAGCAGCCCGGGGGGGTACGAG.

At least ten counts were recorded for this clone. CDR3 residues: CASSLRGGGEGIEDTQYF. CDR3 DNA, as far as it was read: TGTGCCAGCAGCTTAAGAGGTGGGGGGGAAGGAATCGAAGATACG. The J gene is TRBJ2-3, the V gene TRBV7-3, with TRBD2 matching 7 bases. The read ends 3 residues before the CDR3 terminus; that terminus is restored from the germline J gene. Germline values: CDR1 SGHTA, CDR2 FQGTGA. The CDR3 has 18 amino acids. Germline trimming cut 1 base from V and 5 bases from J; bases unmatched to any gene: 15. The variable domain in full, with the rest retrieved from reference TRBV7-3 and TRBJ2-3, is GAGVSQTPSNKVTEKGKYVELRCDPISGHTALYWYRQSLGQGPEFLIYFQGTGAADDSGLPNDRFFAVRPEGSVSTLKIQRTERGDSAVYLCASSLRGGGEGIEDTQYFGPGTRLTVL.

This clone was counted ten times or more. From the germline J gene comes the end of the CDR3, since the read stops 3 residues before it. The chain has TRBV19 and TRBJ1-5, with D maybe TRBD1 (5 bases). Deletions cut 2 bases from V and 9 bases from J, with 20 bases between. This CDR3 spans 16 amino acids. Per germline, CDR1 LNHDA and CDR2 SQIVND (reference sequence). This CDR3 reads CASSIRDWGSRGPQHF. The sequenced CDR3 bases are TGTGCCAGTAGTATACGGGATTGGGGGTCGCGGGGGCCC.

This clone was picked up many times. The CDR3 extends 3 residues past the end of the read, so its final part is completed from the germline J gene. The V gene is TRBV5-1, the J gene TRBJ2-3; 13 bases are shared with TRBD2. Germline V gene sequence: CDR1 SGHRS, CDR2 YFSETQ. The V and J ends lost 4 bases and 5 bases, in that order; junction bases with no gene match: 4. CDR3 length equals 15 residues. CDR3 sequence: CASSGTSGVIDTQYF. The sequenced part of the CDR3 DNA is TGCGCCAGCAGCGGGACTAGCGGGGTAATAGATACG.

Notes on this clone: The read is 3 residues too short to cover the CDR3 end, so that end is filled in from the germline J gene. The gene calls are TRBV6-2 or TRBV6-3 and TRBJ1-1; 7 bases fit TRBD1. Germline CDR1 MNHEY, CDR2 SVGEGT. The CDR3 has 14 amino acids. V lost 5 bases to trimming and J lost 0 bases; unmatched junction nucleotides: 3. The DNA read from the CDR3 is TGTGCCAGCAGTGGGGGACAGATGAACACTGAA. As protein: CASSGGQMNTE. Given in full, the CDR3 is CASSGGQMNTEAFF.